The entry below describes one TCR beta chain. This clonotype was picked up many times. The antigen it binds to is not known. Base-call qualities are not available, and no considerably larger clone is one nucleotide away. TCRdb records Illumina HiSeq 2500 as the sequencer. Quantitative 5'-RACE with molecular barcodes was the method used to prepare the TCR beta libraries. As for how the authors treated the data: A new computational method, built on a probabilistic model of VDJ rearrangement, was used to identify disease-linked TCR variants. TCRdb trimmed public reads at Q25 via fastp, called clones via MiXCR and kept in-frame beta chains. Rows matching on CDR3 protein sequence are summarized as one entry with the most common DNA and genes. The V and J calls and clone size are TCRdb's, not the authors'. The sample profile shows nearly 350,000 distinct CDR3 sequences; about 14% of them were found once. The biggest ten clones account for approximately 0.99% of the sample.

There are 15 amino acids in the CDR3, from cysteine to phenylalanine inclusive. Only the CDR3 region is kept as DNA, spanning 45 bases read in frame from base 1. Relative to germline, V is missing 5 bases and J is missing 0 bases, with 4 bases of the junction outside any gene match. The record originates from a study of CD8 T cells in ankylosing spondylitis (dated by TCRdb to 2016 to 2017). About the full investigation: The study profiled T cell receptor beta repertoires in healthy donors and ankylosing spondylitis patients to find disease-linked TCR variants. The full study cohort comprised 25 ankylosing spondylitis patients and some 100 healthy donors. Peripheral blood was sampled, and synovial fluid was also collected from ankylosing spondylitis patients. General study outcomes and caveats: Some motif variants were previously reported in synovial fluid and blood of reactive arthritis patients, suggesting common disease-initiation mechanisms. Blood from ankylosing spondylitis patients appeared to be characterized by a TCR beta motif made up of about 8 highly homologous amino acid variants. The disease-linked clones were reported to be significantly enriched in matched synovial fluid samples from ankylosing spondylitis patients. The disease-linked clones showed a CD8+ phenotype and occurred at relatively low frequencies in peripheral blood.

This receptor was obtained from a male donor with ankylosing spondylitis or in good health (not recorded which). Sequenced material: blood, either unsorted or a sorted T cell fraction (not recorded which). This sequence uses TRBV12-3 or TRBV12-4 and TRBJ1-1; 9 central nucleotides agree with TRBD1. The nucleotide sequence is TGTGCCAGCAGTCACAGGGGGCAGGTGAACACTGAAGCTTTCTTT. Its translation reads: CASSHRGQVNTEAFF.